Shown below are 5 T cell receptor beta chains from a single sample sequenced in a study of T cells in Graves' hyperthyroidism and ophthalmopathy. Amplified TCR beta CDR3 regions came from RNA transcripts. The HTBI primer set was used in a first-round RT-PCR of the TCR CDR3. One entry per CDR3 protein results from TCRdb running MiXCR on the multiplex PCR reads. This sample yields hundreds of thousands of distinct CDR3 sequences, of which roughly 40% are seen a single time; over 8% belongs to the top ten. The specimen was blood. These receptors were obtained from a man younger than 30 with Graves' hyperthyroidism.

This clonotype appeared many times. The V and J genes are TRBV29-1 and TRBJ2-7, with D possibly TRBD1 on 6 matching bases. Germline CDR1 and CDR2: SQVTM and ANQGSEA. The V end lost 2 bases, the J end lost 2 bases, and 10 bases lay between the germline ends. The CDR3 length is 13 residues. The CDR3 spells CSVELGQTYEQYF. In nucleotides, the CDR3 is TGCAGCGTTGAACTAGGACAGACCTACGAGCAGTACTTC.

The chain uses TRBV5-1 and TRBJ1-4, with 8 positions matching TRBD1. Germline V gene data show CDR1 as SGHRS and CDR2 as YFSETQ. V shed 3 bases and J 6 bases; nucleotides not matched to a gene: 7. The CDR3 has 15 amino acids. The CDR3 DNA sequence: TGCGCCAGCAGCTCGCCAGGGGGCGGACATGAAAAACTGTTTTTT. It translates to CASSSPGGGHEKLFF.

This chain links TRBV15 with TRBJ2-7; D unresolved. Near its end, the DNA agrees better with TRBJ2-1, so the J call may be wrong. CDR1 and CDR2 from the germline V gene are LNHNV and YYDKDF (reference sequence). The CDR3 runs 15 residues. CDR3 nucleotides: TGTGCCACCAGCAGAGAAAAGGACCAGTACAATGAGCAGTTCTTC. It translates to CATSREKDQYNEQFF.

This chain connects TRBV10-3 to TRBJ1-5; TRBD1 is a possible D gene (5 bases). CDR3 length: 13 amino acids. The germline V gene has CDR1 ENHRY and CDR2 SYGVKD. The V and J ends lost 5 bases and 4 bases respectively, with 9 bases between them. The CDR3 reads CAISRGPNQPQHF. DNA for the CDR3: TGTGCCATCAGTAGGGGTCCAAATCAGCCCCAGCATTTT.

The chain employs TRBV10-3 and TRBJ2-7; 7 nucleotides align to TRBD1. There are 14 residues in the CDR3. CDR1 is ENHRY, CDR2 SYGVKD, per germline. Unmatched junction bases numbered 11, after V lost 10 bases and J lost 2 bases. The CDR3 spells CASSRDSTTYEQYF. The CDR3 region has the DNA TGTGCCAGCAGCCGGGACAGCACTACCTACGAGCAGTACTTC.